This T cell receptor (beta chain) was found in a study of CD8+ T cells in alopecia areata. Study-wide background: The drug, tofacitinib, lasted 6 to 18 months, followed by 6 months off drug.

Reverse transcription of extracted RNA yielded cDNA, which provided the sequencing template. Assay: immunoSEQ multiplex PCR; the TCRdb copy retains only in-frame clones and omits some. The sample lists 90,000 to 150,000 clones; about half were seen once. This CDR3 has 15 residues. V lost 8 bases, J lost 0 bases, and 7 bases stayed unmatched. CDR1 is GTSNPN, CDR2 SVGIG, per germline (reference sequence). Treatment given: oral pan-JAK inhibitor, 5-10 mg twice daily. The chain joins TRBV30 to TRBJ1-6; TRBD1 matches at 7 bases. The receptor comes from a human donor with alopecia areata. Sample: CD4+ T cells sorted from blood, taken at week 4, from a patient treated with tofacitinib. CDR3 loop: CATRQGSSYNSPLHF. The CDR3 bases are TGTGCCACCCGACAGGGAAGCTCCTATAATTCACCCCTCCACTTT.